The present T cell receptor beta chain was sequenced within a study of shared clonotypes between healthy human individuals. Donors were healthy HIV-negative adults without recently reported acute infections or vaccinations. The protocol was immunoSEQ multiplex PCR, while the TCRdb copy is restricted to in-frame clones and leaves out a portion. The sample holds 190,000 or so clones, around 63% seen once. The length of the CDR3 is 16 residues. After removal of 6 bases from V and 0 bases from J, the junction contained 7 bases not matched to a gene. The germline gives CDR1 SGHNT, CDR2 YENEEA. The V gene is TRBV11-3, the J gene TRBJ2-2; 7 bases fit TRBD2. This TCR derives from a man under 40 in good health. The sequencing sample was made of memory CD4+ T cells sorted from blood. Subset noted: CD45RA-negative fraction. DNA of the CDR3: TGTGCCAGCAGGGCGGGGACTAACCCGAACACCGGGGAGCTGTTTTTT. It is translated as CASRAGTNPNTGELFF. Variable domain in full (rest from reference TRBV11-3 and TRBJ2-2): EAGVVQSPRYKIIEKKQPVAFWCNPISGHNTLYWYLQNLGQGPELLIRYENEEAVDDSQLPKDRFSAERLKGVDSTLKIQPAELGDSAVYLCASRAGTNPNTGELFFGEGSRLTVL.